In its sample, the clone carrying this T cell receptor (beta chain) was seen many times. The sample belongs to a study of kidney transplant recipient with SARS-CoV-2 infection. V was pared by 3 bases and J by 5 bases, with 18 bases between. Germline V gives CDR1 KGHDR, CDR2 SFDVKD. The CDR3 spans 16 residues. Via MiXCR, TCRdb re-called the reads, giving one row per CDR3 protein. Here the sample spans approximately 240,000 distinct CDR3 sequences, 29% being singletons. The TCR originated in a young adult male patient who had COVID-19 and was a kidney transplant recipient. T cells may partly derive from the graft donor. The sample was a blood sample, taken at baseline and on approximately day 120 from a kidney transplant recipient. The V and J genes are TRBV24-1 and TRBJ2-5; D is undetermined. The CDR3 reads CATSDGQAGSGETQYF. The CDR3 DNA sequence: TGTGCCACCAGTGATGGGCAGGCCGGCAGTGGGGAGACCCAGTACTTC.